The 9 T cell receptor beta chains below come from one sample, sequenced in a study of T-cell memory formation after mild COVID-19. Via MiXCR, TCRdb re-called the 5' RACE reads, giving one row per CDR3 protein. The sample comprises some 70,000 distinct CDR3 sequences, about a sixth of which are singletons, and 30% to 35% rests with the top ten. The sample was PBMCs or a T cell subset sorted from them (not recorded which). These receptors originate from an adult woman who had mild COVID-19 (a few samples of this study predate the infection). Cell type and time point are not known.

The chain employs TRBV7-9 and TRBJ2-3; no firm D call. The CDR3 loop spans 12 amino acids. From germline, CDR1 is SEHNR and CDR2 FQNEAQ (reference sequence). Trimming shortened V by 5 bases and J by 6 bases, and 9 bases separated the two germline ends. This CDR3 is CASSPPPDTQYF. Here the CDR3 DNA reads TGTGCCAGCAGCCCTCCGCCGGATACGCAGTATTTT.

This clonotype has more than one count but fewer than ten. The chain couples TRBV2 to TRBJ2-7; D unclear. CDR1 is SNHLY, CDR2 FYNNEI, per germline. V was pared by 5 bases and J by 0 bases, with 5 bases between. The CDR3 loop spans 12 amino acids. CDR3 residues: CASSISSYEQYF. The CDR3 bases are TGTGCCAGCAGTATCAGCTCCTACGAGCAGTACTTC.

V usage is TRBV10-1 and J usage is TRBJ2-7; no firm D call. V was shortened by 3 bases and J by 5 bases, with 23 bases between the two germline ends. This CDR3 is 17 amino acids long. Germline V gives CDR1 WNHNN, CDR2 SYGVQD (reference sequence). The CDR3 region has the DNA TGCGCCAGCAGTGACACCAGGATACTGGCCCTTCGGGACGAGCAGTACTTC. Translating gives CASSDTRILALRDEQYF.

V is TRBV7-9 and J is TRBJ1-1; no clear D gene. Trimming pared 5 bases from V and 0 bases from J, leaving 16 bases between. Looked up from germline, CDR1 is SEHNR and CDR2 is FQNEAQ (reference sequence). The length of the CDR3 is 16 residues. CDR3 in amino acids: CASSPPQYVMNTEAFF. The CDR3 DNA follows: TGTGCCAGCAGCCCCCCCCAGTACGTTATGAACACTGAAGCTTTCTTT.

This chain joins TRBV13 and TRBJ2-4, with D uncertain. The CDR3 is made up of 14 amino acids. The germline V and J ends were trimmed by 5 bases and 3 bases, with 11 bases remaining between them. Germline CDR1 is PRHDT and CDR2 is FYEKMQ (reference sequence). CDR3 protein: CASSMQVHKNIQYF. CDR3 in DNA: TGTGCCAGCAGCATGCAGGTTCACAAAAACATTCAGTACTTC.

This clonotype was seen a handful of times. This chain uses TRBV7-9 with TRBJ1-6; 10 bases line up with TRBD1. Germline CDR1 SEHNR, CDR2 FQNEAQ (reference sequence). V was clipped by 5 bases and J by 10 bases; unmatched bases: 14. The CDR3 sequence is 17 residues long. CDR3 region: CASSPPGQGPLGSPLHF. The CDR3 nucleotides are TGTGCCAGCAGCCCTCCGGGACAGGGGCCTTTAGGATCACCCCTCCACTTT. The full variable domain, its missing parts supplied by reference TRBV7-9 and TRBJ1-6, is DTGVSQNPRHKITKRGQNVTFRCDPISEHNRLYWYRQTLGQGPEFLTYFQNEAQLEKSRLLSDRFSAERPKGSFSTLEIQRTEQGDSAMYLCASSPPGQGPLGSPLHFGNGTRLTVT.

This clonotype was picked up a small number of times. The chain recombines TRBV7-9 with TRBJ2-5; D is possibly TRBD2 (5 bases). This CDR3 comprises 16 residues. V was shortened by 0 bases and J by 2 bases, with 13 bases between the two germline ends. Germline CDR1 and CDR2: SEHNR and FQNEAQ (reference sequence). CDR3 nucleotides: TGTGCCAGCAGCTTAGCGCGTCGGGGTGGACAAGAGACCCAGTACTTC. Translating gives CASSLARRGGQETQYF.

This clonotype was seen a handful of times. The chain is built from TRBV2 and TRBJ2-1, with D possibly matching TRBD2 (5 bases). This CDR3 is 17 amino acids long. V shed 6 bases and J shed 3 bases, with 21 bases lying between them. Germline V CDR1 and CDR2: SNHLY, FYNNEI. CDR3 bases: TGTGCCAGCAGCCTCACCGGAGAGACGGGGATCTACAATGAGCAGTTCTTC. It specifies CASSLTGETGIYNEQFF.

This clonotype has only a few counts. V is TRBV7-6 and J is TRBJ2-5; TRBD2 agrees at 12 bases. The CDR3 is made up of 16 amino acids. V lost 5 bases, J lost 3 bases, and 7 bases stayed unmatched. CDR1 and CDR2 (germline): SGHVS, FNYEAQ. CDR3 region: CASSLHGLAGKETQYF. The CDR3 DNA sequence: TGTGCCAGCAGCCTACACGGACTAGCGGGGAAAGAGACCCAGTACTTC.